This is a list of T cell receptor beta chains from one sample in a study of CD4 T cells in relation to SARS-CoV-2 and coronaviruses. Libraries were prepared by immunoSEQ multiplex PCR; TCRdb keeps only in-frame clonotypes and omits some of them. The sample gives tens of thousands of clones, about 80% of which show up once; 16% is in the top ten. The antigens these receptors bind are not known. What was sequenced was CD4+ T cells from PBMCs, cultured in vitro. These TCRs come from a human donor in good health. The CDR3 runs from the conserved cysteine through the conserved F or W. The D gene is left open where the match is weak. Clone sizes are given selectively: once, few, many, or a class where the clone is expanded.

size	J	V	D	DNA	CDR3
once	TRBJ2-1	TRBV30	.	TGTGCCTGGAGTGTACTAGTTTCCAATGAGCAGTTCTTC	CAWSVLVSNEQFF
.	TRBJ2-3	TRBV1	.	TGCACCAGCAGCCAAGATAGGCTAGCGGAGACAGATACGCAGTATTTT	CTSSQDRLAETDTQYF
few	TRBJ2-4	TRBV5-4	.	TGTGCCAGCAGCTTGGCAGGGGCCAAAAACATTCAGTACTTC	CASSLAGAKNIQYF
.	TRBJ1-1	TRBV6-6	.	TGTGCCAGCAGTCTACTCGGGACACAAAAAAAGGAAGCTTTCTTT	CASSLLGTQKKEAFF
.	TRBJ2-7	TRBV12-3/TRBV12-4	.	TGTGCCAGCAGTTTCGACAGTAACTACGAGCAGTACTTC	CASSFDSNYEQYF
.	TRBJ1-3	TRBV10-2	.	TGCGCCAGCGGGGGGGACGGAAGCTCTGGAAACACCATATATTTT	CASGGDGSSGNTIYF
.	TRBJ1-6	TRBV27	.	TGTGCCAGCAGTTTGGGCCTCGGGGACGTTAATAATTCACCCCTCCACTTT	CASSLGLGDVNNSPLHF
once	TRBJ2-3	TRBV5-1	.	TGCGCCAGCAGCTTGGACTCGTCCCTGGGACGTCCCTATACGCAGTATTTT	CASSLDSSLGRPYTQYF
.	TRBJ2-1	TRBV9	TRBD2	TGTGCCAGCAGCGAGAGGGCCCCCGGGACTAGCGGGAGTAAAGCCTACAATGAGCAGTTCTTC	CASSERAPGTSGSKAYNEQFF
.	TRBJ1-1	TRBV19	TRBD1	TGTGCCACCAGCCGGGACAGGCAGGTGAACACTGAAGCTTTCTTT	CATSRDRQVNTEAFF
.	TRBJ1-6	TRBV6-1	.	TGTGCCAGCAGTGACCTTTGGGACGCGGGTTCCCTCCACTTT	CASSDLWDAGSLHF
.	TRBJ2-7	TRBV5-6	.	TGTGCCAGCAGCCGTCCAGGGTTCTACGAGCAGTATTTC	CASSRPGFYEQYF
.	TRBJ1-4	TRBV30	.	TGTGCCTGGAGTCTAGTAGTTAATGAAAAACTGTTTTTT	CAWSLVVNEKLFF
.	TRBJ2-7	TRBV23-1	TRBD1	TGCGCCAGCAGTCATGTAGGGGACAGGACAGCCTACGAGCAGTACTTC	CASSHVGDRTAYEQYF
.	TRBJ1-5	TRBV28	.	TGTGCCAGCAGTTTCATAATAGGGGCCAATCAGCCCCAGCATTTT	CASSFIIGANQPQHF
.	TRBJ1-5	TRBV12-5	.	TGTGCTAGTGGTTTGGTAACGGACCACAATCAGCCCCAGCATTTT	CASGLVTDHNQPQHF
.	TRBJ2-3	TRBV14	.	TGTGCCAGCAGCCAAGGTGTCAGAAGCACAGATACGCAGTATTTT	CASSQGVRSTDTQYF
.	TRBJ2-5	TRBV5-4	TRBD2	TGTGCCAGCAGCTACGGGACTAGCGGACAAGAGACCCAGTACTTC	CASSYGTSGQETQYF
once	TRBJ2-6	TRBV19	.	TGTGCCAGTTGCGTCGGCCCCGGGGCCAACGTCCTGACTTTC	CASCVGPGANVLTF
.	TRBJ2-7	TRBV27	TRBD2	TGTGCCAGCAAGACTAGCGGGAGGTACGAGCAGTACTTC	CASKTSGRYEQYF
.	TRBJ2-7	TRBV11-2	TRBD2	TGTGCCAGCAGCTCTTTAGCGGGAGTCGGCGAGCAGTACTTC	CASSSLAGVGEQYF
.	TRBJ2-7	TRBV28	TRBD1	TGTGCCAGCAACCGGGGACAGCCCTACGAGCAGTACTTC	CASNRGQPYEQYF
.	TRBJ2-5	TRBV15	.	TGTGCCACCAGCAGGCCTACGGAGACCCAGTACTTC	CATSRPTETQYF
few	TRBJ1-1	TRBV6-5	.	TGTGCCAGCAGCGATAGCATAAACACTGAAGCTTTCTTT	CASSDSINTEAFF
.	TRBJ1-2	TRBV19	TRBD1	TGTGCCAGTAGTGTCACGACAGGGCTATCGGGGGGCTATGGCTACACCTTC	CASSVTTGLSGGYGYTF
.	TRBJ2-5	TRBV18	.	TGTGCCAGCTCACCGGGACCCAGCCAAGAGACCCAGTACTTC	CASSPGPSQETQYF
once	TRBJ2-1	TRBV2	.	TGTGCCAGCACCCCGGGTCGGGACAATGAGCAGTTCTTC	CASTPGRDNEQFF
once	TRBJ2-1	TRBV11-2	.	TGTGCCAGCAGTCGCGTCGGGACACCCGGGGTTGAGCAGTTCTTC	CASSRVGTPGVEQFF
once	TRBJ1-1	TRBV5-1	TRBD1	TGCGCCAGCAGCTTGAGACAGGGTAACACTGAAGCTTTCTTT	CASSLRQGNTEAFF
few	TRBJ2-7	TRBV6-5	TRBD1	TGTGCCAGCAGTTACGCCAGACAGGGCCACGAGCAGTACTTC	CASSYARQGHEQYF
.	TRBJ1-4	TRBV19	TRBD1	TGTGCCAGTAGTGCGCGAACAGGGGGCGAAAAACTGTTTTTT	CASSARTGGEKLFF
.	TRBJ2-1	TRBV10-3	TRBD2	TGTGCCTCCTCAGCGGGAGGTTCTAATGAGCAGTTCTTC	CASSAGGSNEQFF
.	TRBJ2-1	TRBV30	TRBD2	TGTGCCTGGAGTGAGCTGGCGGGAGTACTCTACAATGAGCAGTTCTTC	CAWSELAGVLYNEQFF
.	TRBJ2-2	TRBV5-4	.	TGTGCCAGCAGCTTGGCGCTGGGGACCGGGGAGCTGTTTTTT	CASSLALGTGELFF
.	TRBJ2-7	TRBV4-1	TRBD1	TGCGCCAGCAGCCACTACGGACAGGGAGGCGAGCAGTACTTC	CASSHYGQGGEQYF
.	TRBJ2-1	TRBV7-3	.	TGTGCCAGCAGCTTAGGGCATACGGGGAGCTATGAGCAGTTCTTC	CASSLGHTGSYEQFF
.	TRBJ1-1	TRBV20-1	.	TGCAGTGCCACAAACACTGAAGCTTTCTTT	CSATNTEAFF
.	TRBJ1-1	TRBV5-1	.	TGCGCCAGCAGCCACGAAACCCAGGGGTGGATCACTGAAGCTTTCTTT	CASSHETQGWITEAFF